This TCR beta chain was sequenced in a study of T cell changes during pregnancy in multiple sclerosis (dated by TCRdb to about 2019). About the study as a whole: The study examined how the T cell repertoire changed over the course of pregnancy in women with multiple sclerosis.

V lost 0 bases and J lost 4 bases; the stretch between them is 16 bases long. Its CDR3 holds 16 amino acids, cysteine through phenylalanine. The CDR3 DNA has 48 bases and is translated from base 1. Sequences SGHRS (CDR1) and YFSETQ (CDR2) are obtained from the germline V gene. The library was built by means of the immunoSEQ multiplex PCR assay. TCRdb holds this immuneACCESS table with in-frame rearrangements only. Some clones are missing; in checked studies, unresolved V genes explain under half, and the rest has no known cause. The sample table records fewer than 80,000 clones; about 91% of these occur just once. Together, the top ten hold just under 0.3% of the sample. Details on this clone: The antigen this receptor binds is unknown. It has no much larger one-base neighbor in the sample; base qualities were not kept.

The TCR sequence derives from a female donor in good health, enrolled as a control in a pregnancy study. Source: CD4+ T cells from peripheral blood mononuclear cells, taken in the third trimester of pregnancy. The chain employs TRBV5-1 and TRBJ1-2; the D gene assignment is ambiguous. The nucleotide sequence reads TGCGCCAGCAGCTTGGTAGGGAGGGATCAAGGCTATGGCTACACCTTC. Its product reads: CASSLVGRDQGYGYTF.